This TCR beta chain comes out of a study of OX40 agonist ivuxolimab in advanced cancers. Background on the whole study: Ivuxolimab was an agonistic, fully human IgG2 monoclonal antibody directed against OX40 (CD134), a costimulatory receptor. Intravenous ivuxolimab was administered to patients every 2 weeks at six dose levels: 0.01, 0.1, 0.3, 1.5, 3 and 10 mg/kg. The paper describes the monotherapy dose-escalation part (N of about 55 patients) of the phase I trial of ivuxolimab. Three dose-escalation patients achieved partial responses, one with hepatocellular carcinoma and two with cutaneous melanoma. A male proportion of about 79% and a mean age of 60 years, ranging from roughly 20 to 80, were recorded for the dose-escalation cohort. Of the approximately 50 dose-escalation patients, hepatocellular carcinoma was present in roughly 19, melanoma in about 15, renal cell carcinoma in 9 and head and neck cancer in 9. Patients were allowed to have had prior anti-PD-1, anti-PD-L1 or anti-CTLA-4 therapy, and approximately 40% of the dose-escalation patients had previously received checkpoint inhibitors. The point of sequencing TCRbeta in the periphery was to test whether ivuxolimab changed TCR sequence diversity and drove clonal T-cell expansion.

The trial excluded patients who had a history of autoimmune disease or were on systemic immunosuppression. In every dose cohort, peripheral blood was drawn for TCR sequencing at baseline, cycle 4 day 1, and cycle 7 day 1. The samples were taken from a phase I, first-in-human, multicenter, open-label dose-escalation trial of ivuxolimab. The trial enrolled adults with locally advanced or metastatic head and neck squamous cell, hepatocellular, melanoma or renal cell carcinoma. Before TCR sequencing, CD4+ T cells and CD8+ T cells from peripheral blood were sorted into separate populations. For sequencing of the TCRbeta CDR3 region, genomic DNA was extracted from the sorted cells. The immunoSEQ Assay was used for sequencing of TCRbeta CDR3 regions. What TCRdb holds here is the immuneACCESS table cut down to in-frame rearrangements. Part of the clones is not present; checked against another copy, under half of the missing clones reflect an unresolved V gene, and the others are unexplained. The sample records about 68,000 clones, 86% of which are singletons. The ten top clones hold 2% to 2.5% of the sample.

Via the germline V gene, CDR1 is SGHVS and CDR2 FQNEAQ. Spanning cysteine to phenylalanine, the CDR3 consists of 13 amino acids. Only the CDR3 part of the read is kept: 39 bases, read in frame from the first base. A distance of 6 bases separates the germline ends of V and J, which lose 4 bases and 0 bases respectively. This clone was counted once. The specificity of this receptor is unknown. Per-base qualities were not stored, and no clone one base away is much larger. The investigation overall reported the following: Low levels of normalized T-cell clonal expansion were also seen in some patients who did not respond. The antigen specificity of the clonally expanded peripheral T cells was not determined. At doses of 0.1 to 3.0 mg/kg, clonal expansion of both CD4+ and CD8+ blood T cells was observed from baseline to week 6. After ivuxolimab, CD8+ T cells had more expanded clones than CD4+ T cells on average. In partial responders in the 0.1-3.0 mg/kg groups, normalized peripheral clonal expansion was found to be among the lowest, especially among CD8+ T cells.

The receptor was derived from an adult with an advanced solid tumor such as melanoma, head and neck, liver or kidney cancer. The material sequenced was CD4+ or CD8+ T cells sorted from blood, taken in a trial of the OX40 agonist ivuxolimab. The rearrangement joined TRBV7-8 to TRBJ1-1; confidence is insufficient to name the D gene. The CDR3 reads CASSSTMNTEAFF. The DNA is TGTGCCAGCAGCTCAACGATGAACACTGAAGCTTTCTTT.